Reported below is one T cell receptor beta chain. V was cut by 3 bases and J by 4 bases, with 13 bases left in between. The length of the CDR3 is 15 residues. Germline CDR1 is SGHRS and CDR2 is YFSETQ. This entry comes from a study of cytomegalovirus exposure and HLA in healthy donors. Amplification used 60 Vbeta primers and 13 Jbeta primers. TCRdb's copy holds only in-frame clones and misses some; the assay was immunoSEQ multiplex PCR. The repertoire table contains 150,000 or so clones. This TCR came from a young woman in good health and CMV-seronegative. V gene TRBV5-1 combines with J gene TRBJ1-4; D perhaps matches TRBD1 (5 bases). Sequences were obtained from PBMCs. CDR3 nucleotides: TGCGCCAGCAGCTCCGGACAAAGCTATAATGAAAAACTGTTTTTT. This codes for CASSSGQSYNEKLFF.